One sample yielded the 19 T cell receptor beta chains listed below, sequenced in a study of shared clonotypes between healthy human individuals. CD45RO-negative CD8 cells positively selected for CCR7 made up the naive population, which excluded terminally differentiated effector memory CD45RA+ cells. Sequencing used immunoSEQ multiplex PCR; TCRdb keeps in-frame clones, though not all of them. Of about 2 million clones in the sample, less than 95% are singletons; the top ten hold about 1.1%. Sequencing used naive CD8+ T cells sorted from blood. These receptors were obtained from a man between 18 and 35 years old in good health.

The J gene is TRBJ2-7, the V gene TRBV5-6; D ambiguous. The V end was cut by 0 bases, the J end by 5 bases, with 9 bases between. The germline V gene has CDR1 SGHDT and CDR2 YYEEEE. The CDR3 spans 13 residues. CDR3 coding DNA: TGTGCCAGCAGCTTGGCCGAAGGGAACGAGCAGTACTTC. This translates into CASSLAEGNEQYF.

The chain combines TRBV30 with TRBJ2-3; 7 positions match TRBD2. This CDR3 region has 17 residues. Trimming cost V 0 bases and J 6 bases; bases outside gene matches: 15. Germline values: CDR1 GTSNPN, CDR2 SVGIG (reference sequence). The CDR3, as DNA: TGTGCCTGGAGTGTACCGGACCGGGAGGACCGAGCGGATACGCAGTATTTT. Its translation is CAWSVPDREDRADTQYF.

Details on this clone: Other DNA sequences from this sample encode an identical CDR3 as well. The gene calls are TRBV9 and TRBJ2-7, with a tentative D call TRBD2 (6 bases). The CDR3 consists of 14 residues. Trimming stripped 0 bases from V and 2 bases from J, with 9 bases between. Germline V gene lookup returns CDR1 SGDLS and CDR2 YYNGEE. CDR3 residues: CASSVGGGAYEQYF. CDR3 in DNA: TGTGCCAGCAGCGTAGGAGGCGGGGCCTACGAGCAGTACTTC. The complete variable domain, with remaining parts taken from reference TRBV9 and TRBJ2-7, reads DSGVTQTPKHLITATGQRVTLRCSPRSGDLSVYWYQQSLDQGLQFLIQYYNGEERAKGNILERFSAQQFPDLHSELNLSSLELGDSALYFCASSVGGGAYEQYFGPGTRLTVT.

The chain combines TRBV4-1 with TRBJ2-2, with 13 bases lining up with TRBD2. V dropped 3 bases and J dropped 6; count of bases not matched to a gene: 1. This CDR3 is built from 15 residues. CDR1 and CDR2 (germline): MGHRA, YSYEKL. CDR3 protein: CASSQGLAGPGELFF. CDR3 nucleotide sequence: TGCGCCAGCAGCCAGGGACTAGCGGGGCCCGGGGAGCTGTTTTTT.

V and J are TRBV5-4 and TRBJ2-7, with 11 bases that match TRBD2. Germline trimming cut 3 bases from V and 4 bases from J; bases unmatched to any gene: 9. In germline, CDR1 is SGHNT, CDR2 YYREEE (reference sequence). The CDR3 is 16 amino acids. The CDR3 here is CASSSVLAGVGYEQYF. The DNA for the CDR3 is TGTGCCAGCAGCTCGGTACTAGCGGGGGTAGGGTACGAGCAGTACTTC.

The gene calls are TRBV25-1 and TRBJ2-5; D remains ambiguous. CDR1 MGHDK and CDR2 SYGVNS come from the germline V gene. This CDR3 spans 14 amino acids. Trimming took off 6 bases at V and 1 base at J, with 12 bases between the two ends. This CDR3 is CASSPPTTQETQYF. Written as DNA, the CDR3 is TGTGCCAGCAGCCCCCCGACAACCCAAGAGACCCAGTACTTC.

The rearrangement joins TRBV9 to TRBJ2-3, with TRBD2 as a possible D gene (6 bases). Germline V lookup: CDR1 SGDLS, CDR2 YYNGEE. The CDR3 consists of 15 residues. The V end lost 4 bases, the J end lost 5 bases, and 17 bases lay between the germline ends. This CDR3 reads CASSPSLGEVDTQYF. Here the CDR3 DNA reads TGTGCCAGCAGCCCGAGCTTAGGGGAGGTAGATACGCAGTATTTT.

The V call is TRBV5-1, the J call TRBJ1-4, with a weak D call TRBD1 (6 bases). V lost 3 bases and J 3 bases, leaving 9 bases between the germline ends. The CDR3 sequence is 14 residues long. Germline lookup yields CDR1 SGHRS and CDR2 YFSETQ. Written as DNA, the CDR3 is TGCGCCAGCAGCTCGGACAGATCTAATGAAAAACTGTTTTTT. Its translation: CASSSDRSNEKLFF. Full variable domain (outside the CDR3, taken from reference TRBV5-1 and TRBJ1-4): KAGVTQTPRYLIKTRGQQVTLSCSPISGHRSVSWYQQTPGQGLQFLFEYFSETQRNKGNFPGRFSGRQFSNSRSEMNVSTLELGDSALYLCASSSDRSNEKLFFGSGTQLSVL.

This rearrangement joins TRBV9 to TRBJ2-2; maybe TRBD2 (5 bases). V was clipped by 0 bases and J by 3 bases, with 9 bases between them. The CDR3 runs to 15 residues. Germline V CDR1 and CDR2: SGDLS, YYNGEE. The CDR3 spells CASSVEEGDTGELFF. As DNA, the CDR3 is TGTGCCAGCAGCGTAGAAGAGGGAGACACCGGGGAGCTGTTTTTT.

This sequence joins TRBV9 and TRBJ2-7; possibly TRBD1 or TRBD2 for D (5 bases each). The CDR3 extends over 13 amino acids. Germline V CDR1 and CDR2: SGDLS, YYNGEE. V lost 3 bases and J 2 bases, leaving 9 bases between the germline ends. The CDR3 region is CASSDTGPYEQYF. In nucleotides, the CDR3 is TGTGCCAGCAGCGATACGGGGCCCTACGAGCAGTACTTC.

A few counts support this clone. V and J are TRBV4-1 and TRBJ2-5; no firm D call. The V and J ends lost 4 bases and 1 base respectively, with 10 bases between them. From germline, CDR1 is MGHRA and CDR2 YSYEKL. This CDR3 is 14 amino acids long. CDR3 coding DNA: TGCGCCAGCAGCCTATTGCAGCTCCAAGAGACCCAGTACTTC. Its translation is CASSLLQLQETQYF.

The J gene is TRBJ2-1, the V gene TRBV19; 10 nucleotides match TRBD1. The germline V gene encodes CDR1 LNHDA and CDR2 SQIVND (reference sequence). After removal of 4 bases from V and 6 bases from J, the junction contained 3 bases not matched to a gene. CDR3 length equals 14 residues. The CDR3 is CASSTGTGVNEQFF. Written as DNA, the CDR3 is TGTGCCAGTAGTACCGGGACAGGGGTCAATGAGCAGTTCTTC.

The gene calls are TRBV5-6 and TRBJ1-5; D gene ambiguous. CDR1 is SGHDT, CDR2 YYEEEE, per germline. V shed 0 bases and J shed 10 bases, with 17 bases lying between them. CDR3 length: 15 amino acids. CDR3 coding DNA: TGTGCCAGCAGCTTGGCCCGCCATAGTTTCGGTCCCCAGCATTTT. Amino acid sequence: CASSLARHSFGPQHF.

This CDR3 reads CASSQGGRTSGNNEQFF. The CDR3 coding sequence is TGTGCCAGCAGTCAGGGGGGGCGGACTAGCGGTAACAATGAGCAGTTCTTC. V gene TRBV7-2 combines with J gene TRBJ2-1, with 10 bases identical to TRBD2. Per the germline V gene, CDR1 is SGHTA and CDR2 is FQGNSA. Trimming removed 6 bases from V and 5 bases from J; junction bases left unmatched: 13. This CDR3 comprises 17 residues.

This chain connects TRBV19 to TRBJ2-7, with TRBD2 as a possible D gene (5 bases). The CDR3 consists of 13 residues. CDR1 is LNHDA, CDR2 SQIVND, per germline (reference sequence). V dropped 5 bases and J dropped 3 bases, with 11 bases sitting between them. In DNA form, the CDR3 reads TGTGCCAGTAGTGAGGGCGGACTCTACGAGCAGTACTTC. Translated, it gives CASSEGGLYEQYF.

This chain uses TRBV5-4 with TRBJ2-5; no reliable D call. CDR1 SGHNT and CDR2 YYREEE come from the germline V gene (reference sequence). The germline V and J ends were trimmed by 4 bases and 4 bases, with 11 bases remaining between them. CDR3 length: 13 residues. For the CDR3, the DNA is TGTGCCAGCAGCCCGGAATCGGGAGAGACCCAGTACTTC. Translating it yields CASSPESGETQYF.

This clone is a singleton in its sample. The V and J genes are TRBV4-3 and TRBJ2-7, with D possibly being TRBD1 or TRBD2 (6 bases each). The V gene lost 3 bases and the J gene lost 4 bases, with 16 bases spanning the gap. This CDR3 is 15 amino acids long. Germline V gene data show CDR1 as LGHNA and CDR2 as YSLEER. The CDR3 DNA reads TGCGCCAGCAGCCAGGGTAGACAGGAGGGGTACGAGCAGTACTTC. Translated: CASSQGRQEGYEQYF.

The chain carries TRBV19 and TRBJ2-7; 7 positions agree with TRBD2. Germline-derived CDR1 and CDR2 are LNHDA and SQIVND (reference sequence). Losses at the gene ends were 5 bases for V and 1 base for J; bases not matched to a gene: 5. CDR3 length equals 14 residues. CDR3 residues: CASSLGDYSYEQYF. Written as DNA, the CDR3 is TGTGCCAGTAGTCTCGGGGACTATTCCTACGAGCAGTACTTC.

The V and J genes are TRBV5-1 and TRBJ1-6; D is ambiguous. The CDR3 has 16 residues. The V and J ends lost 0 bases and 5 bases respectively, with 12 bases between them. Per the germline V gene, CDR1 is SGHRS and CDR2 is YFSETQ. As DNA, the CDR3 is TGCGCCAGCAGCTTGGAGGCAGGACTAAATAATTCACCCCTCCACTTT. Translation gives CASSLEAGLNNSPLHF.